This T cell receptor (beta chain) derives from a study of cytomegalovirus exposure and HLA in healthy donors. There are 16 residues in the CDR3. CDR1 is SGHNT, CDR2 YYREEE, per germline (reference sequence). The germline V and J ends were trimmed by 0 bases and 6 bases, with 17 bases remaining between them. The PCR employed 60 Vbeta primers together with 13 Jbeta primers. Libraries were prepared by immunoSEQ multiplex PCR; TCRdb keeps only in-frame clonotypes and omits some of them. This sample has 280,000 or so clones, with approximately 90% found just once. Each donor was nominally healthy when sampled (though unrecorded immune exposures were likely).

This TCR derives from a woman between 18 and 29 years old in good health and CMV-seronegative. What was sequenced was PBMCs. The chain joins TRBV5-4 to TRBJ2-3; perhaps TRBD2 as D (7 bases). CDR3 loop: CASSLGGGGGMDTQYF. The CDR3 coding sequence is TGTGCCAGCAGCTTGGGTGGGGGCGGGGGCATGGATACGCAGTATTTT.